A single sample is the source of the 20 T cell receptor beta chains below, sequenced in a study of blood T cells in healthy people across ages. Then a second PCR, running roughly 7 to 11 cycles, was carried out with a sample-barcoded 5' primer and a J-beta primer mix. Each CDR3 protein is one row after TCRdb ran MiXCR on the 5' RACE reads. The sample holds some 900,000 distinct CDR3 sequences, around 49% seen once. The specimen sequenced was blood. Receptors originate from a man aged 25 to 40 in good health.

There are a few counts of this clonotype. The gene calls are TRBV3-1 and TRBJ2-4; D gene uncertain. Germline loops: CDR1 LGHDT, CDR2 YNNKEL (reference sequence). The V end lost 1 base, the J end lost 5 bases, and 3 bases lay between the germline ends. The CDR3 sequence is 12 residues long. The CDR3 sequence: CASSQGQNIQYF. CDR3 in DNA: TGTGCCAGCAGCCAAGGCCAAAACATTCAGTACTTC. Combining the CDR3 with reference TRBV3-1 and TRBJ2-4 gives the whole variable domain DTAVSQTPKYLVTQMGNDKSIKCEQNLGHDTMYWYKQDSKKFLKIMFSYNNKELIINETVPNRFSPKSPDKAHLNLHINSLELGDSAVYFCASSQGQNIQYFGAGTRLSVL.

The chain joins TRBV7-9 to TRBJ2-7, with a weak D call TRBD2 (6 bases). Trimming left V 5 bases short and J 5 bases short, with 19 bases between. The CDR3 is made up of 15 amino acids. Germline V gene lookup returns CDR1 SEHNR and CDR2 FQNEAQ (reference sequence). The CDR3 is CASSLGGGPGDEQYF. In DNA, the CDR3 is TGTGCCAGCAGCCTAGGCGGAGGGCCGGGGGACGAGCAGTACTTC. The whole variable domain, remainder taken from reference TRBV7-9 and TRBJ2-7, is DTGVSQNPRHKITKRGQNVTFRCDPISEHNRLYWYRQTLGQGPEFLTYFQNEAQLEKSRLLSDRFSAERPKGSFSTLEIQRTEQGDSAMYLCASSLGGGPGDEQYFGPGTRLTVT.

This clonotype was detected a few times. The J gene is TRBJ2-7, the V gene TRBV10-3; 9 bases fit TRBD1. After removal of 2 bases from V and 2 bases from J, the junction contained 4 bases not matched to a gene. Germline V CDR1 and CDR2: ENHRY, SYGVKD. This CDR3 is built from 15 residues. The CDR3 region is CAISENRGQAYEQYF. CDR3 DNA sequence: TGTGCCATCAGTGAGAACAGGGGGCAGGCCTACGAGCAGTACTTC.

This clonotype was seen repeatedly, ten times or more. The chain links TRBV29-1 to TRBJ2-1; 10 bases line up with TRBD1. Germline values: CDR1 SQVTM, CDR2 ANQGSEA. V dropped 7 bases and J dropped 7; count of bases not matched to a gene: 4. There are 12 residues in the CDR3. This CDR3 reads CSGDRGRNEQFF. The CDR3 DNA follows: TGCAGCGGGGACAGGGGAAGAAATGAGCAGTTCTTC.

This clonotype was picked up one time. The V call is TRBV6-5, the J call TRBJ1-5, with D maybe TRBD1 (5 bases). CDR3 length equals 15 residues. Germline V CDR1 and CDR2: MNHEY, SVGAGI. V was trimmed by 6 bases and J by 3 bases, leaving 15 bases between them. CDR3 sequence: CASSPAGGDNQPQHF. The CDR3 region has the DNA TGTGCCAGCAGCCCTGCTGGGGGGGACAATCAGCCCCAGCATTTT.

V usage is TRBV7-2 and J usage is TRBJ2-3, with 9 bases that match TRBD2. Germline V gives CDR1 SGHTA, CDR2 FQGNSA. J gave up 1 base and V 3 bases, and 5 bases lay outside the gene matches. The CDR3 is made up of 16 amino acids. The CDR3 loop is CASSFQTSGGTDTQYF. The CDR3 DNA is TGTGCCAGCAGCTTCCAGACTAGCGGTGGCACAGATACGCAGTATTTT.

The gene calls are TRBV29-1 and TRBJ2-4; perhaps D is TRBD1 or TRBD2 (5 bases each). V was shortened by 3 bases and J by 4 bases, with 10 bases between the two germline ends. Germline lookup yields CDR1 SQVTM and CDR2 ANQGSEA. The CDR3 totals 13 residues. The CDR3 DNA sequence: TGCAGCGTTGAGGGGGACGGTAAAAACATTCAGTACTTC. This gives the protein CSVEGDGKNIQYF. Full variable domain (missing parts from reference TRBV29-1 and TRBJ2-4): SAVISQKPSRDICQRGTSLTIQCQVDSQVTMMFWYRQQPGQSLTLIATANQGSEATYESGFVIDKFPISRPNLTFSTLTVSNMSPEDSSIYLCSVEGDGKNIQYFGAGTRLSVL.

In its sample, this clonotype was seen a few times. This chain connects TRBV28 to TRBJ1-4; D gene uncertain. The CDR3 contains 15 residues. With 5 bases removed from V and 0 bases from J, the gap between germline ends came to 10 bases. Germline CDR1 MDHEN, CDR2 SYDVKM. This CDR3 is CASSRDPSTNEKLFF. CDR3 nucleotides: TGTGCCAGCAGTCGCGACCCATCAACTAATGAAAAACTGTTTTTT.

This clonotype occurred a few times. The chain carries TRBV12-3 or TRBV12-4 and TRBJ2-5; D possibly uses TRBD1 or TRBD2 (10 bases each). CDR3 length: 16 residues. Trimming cost V 7 bases and J 1 base, with 19 bases left between them. This CDR3 reads CASTLAGQGFQETQYF. DNA for the CDR3: TGTGCCAGCACACTAGCGGGACAGGGGTTCCAAGAGACCCAGTACTTC.

The chain is built from TRBV13 and TRBJ2-2, with 9 bases lining up with TRBD2. J gave up 0 bases and V 0 bases, and 14 bases lay outside the gene matches. Germline V gene sequence: CDR1 PRHDT, CDR2 FYEKMQ (reference sequence). This CDR3 contains 21 residues. The CDR3 spells CASSLGRGRILAGPNTGELFF. The DNA of the CDR3 is TGTGCCAGCAGCTTAGGCCGTGGGAGGATACTAGCGGGTCCGAACACCGGGGAGCTGTTTTTT.

As regards this clonotype: The germline gene is not matched at one end of the junction; a read error may be the cause. The rearrangement uses TRBV5-1 and TRBJ2-3; TRBD1 might be the D (6 bases). The CDR3 consists of 16 residues. Germline assignment: CDR1 SGHRS and CDR2 YFSETQ. The CDR3 protein is CASSTFTGNPTDMQYF. CDR3 DNA: TGCGCCAGCAGCACCTTCACAGGGAATCCCACAGATATGCAGTATTTT.

The genes are TRBV29-1 and TRBJ1-1; the D is unclear. V was trimmed by 4 bases and J by 4 bases, leaving 19 bases between them. There are 15 residues in the CDR3. CDR1 and CDR2 (germline): SQVTM, ANQGSEA. The DNA of the CDR3 is TGCAGCGTTGTCGGTAGCGCTGTCGCCGGCACTGAAGCTTTCTTT. Protein product: CSVVGSAVAGTEAFF.

V gene TRBV7-9 combines with J gene TRBJ2-1, with D hard to call. The CDR3 extends over 16 amino acids. Germline CDR1 and CDR2: SEHNR and FQNEAQ (reference sequence). Trimming cost V 2 bases and J 5 bases, with 16 bases left between them. The CDR3 spells CASSLPLGLANNEQFF. DNA for the CDR3: TGTGCCAGCAGCTTACCCCTAGGTCTTGCGAACAATGAGCAGTTCTTC.

The chain is built from TRBV20-1 and TRBJ2-1, with 9 bases lining up with TRBD2. Germline CDR1 is DFQATT and CDR2 is SNEGSKA (reference sequence). There are 15 residues in the CDR3. The J segment lost 9 bases and the V segment lost 7 bases, leaving 16 bases of the junction unmatched. In nucleotides, the CDR3 is TGCAGTGTCGAAGGTCGCGGGGGGGCTCAATTTGAGCAGTTCTTC. Its protein product is CSVEGRGGAQFEQFF.

In this sample, this clonotype turned up a few times. The V gene is TRBV30, the J gene TRBJ2-7, with D tentatively TRBD1 (5 bases). The CDR3 is 14 residues long. V lost 2 bases to trimming and J lost 7 bases, with 18 bases between them. Germline V gives CDR1 GTSNPN, CDR2 SVGIG (reference sequence). CDR3 sequence: CAWSLVGVGLEQYF. Written as DNA, the CDR3 is TGTGCCTGGAGTTTGGTAGGGGTCGGGCTAGAGCAGTACTTC.

The gene calls are TRBV5-1 and TRBJ2-2; D perhaps matches TRBD1 (5 bases). Germline values: CDR1 SGHRS, CDR2 YFSETQ. Between the trimmed V and J ends, which lost 4 bases and 5 bases, there was a span of 12 bases. The CDR3 loop spans 14 amino acids. Here the CDR3 reads CASSDQGLTGELFF. In DNA, the CDR3 is TGCGCCAGCAGCGATCAGGGTTTGACCGGGGAGCTGTTTTTT. Full variable domain (remainder filled in from reference TRBV5-1 and TRBJ2-2): KAGVTQTPRYLIKTRGQQVTLSCSPISGHRSVSWYQQTPGQGLQFLFEYFSETQRNKGNFPGRFSGRQFSNSRSEMNVSTLELGDSALYLCASSDQGLTGELFFGEGSRLTVL.

The chain employs TRBV7-9 and TRBJ2-2; 10 nucleotides align to TRBD2. Germline CDR1 is SEHNR and CDR2 is FQNEAQ (reference sequence). The CDR3 consists of 16 residues. J lost 4 bases, V lost 3 bases, and 5 bases had no gene match. CDR3 in DNA: TGTGCCAGCAGCTTTCTACTAGCGGGAATCACCGGGGAGCTGTTTTTT. Translation gives CASSFLLAGITGELFF.

Points on this clonotype: This may be a read error, as it is one base from a much larger clone. The chain carries TRBV4-1 and TRBJ2-3, with 8 bases matching TRBD2. The length of the CDR3 is 14 residues. V dropped 6 bases and J dropped 6; count of bases not matched to a gene: 8. The germline gives CDR1 MGHRA, CDR2 YSYEKL. The CDR3, as DNA: TGCGCCAGCAGATGGACTAGCAGGTCTGATACGCAGTATTTT. Protein sequence: CASRWTSRSDTQYF.

The chain carries TRBV18 and TRBJ2-7; perhaps TRBD1 as D (6 bases). Germline CDR1 KGHSH, CDR2 LQKENI. The CDR3 sequence is 18 residues long. V dropped 1 base and J dropped 0 bases, with 19 bases sitting between them. DNA for the CDR3: TGTGCCAGCTCACCACTCCGGACAGCCCGATCGAGCTCCTACGAGCAGTACTTC. It specifies CASSPLRTARSSSYEQYF.

A few counts support this clonotype. This chain joins TRBV6-5 and TRBJ1-5, with 8 bases that match TRBD1. This CDR3 comprises 17 residues. V shed 0 bases, J shed 3 bases, and the junction held 7 bases outside the gene matches. Germline V gene data show CDR1 as MNHEY and CDR2 as SVGAGI. In nucleotides, the CDR3 is TGTGCCAGCAGTTACTCGGCGACAGGGGAGGACAATCAGCCCCAGCATTTT. Translation: CASSYSATGEDNQPQHF.